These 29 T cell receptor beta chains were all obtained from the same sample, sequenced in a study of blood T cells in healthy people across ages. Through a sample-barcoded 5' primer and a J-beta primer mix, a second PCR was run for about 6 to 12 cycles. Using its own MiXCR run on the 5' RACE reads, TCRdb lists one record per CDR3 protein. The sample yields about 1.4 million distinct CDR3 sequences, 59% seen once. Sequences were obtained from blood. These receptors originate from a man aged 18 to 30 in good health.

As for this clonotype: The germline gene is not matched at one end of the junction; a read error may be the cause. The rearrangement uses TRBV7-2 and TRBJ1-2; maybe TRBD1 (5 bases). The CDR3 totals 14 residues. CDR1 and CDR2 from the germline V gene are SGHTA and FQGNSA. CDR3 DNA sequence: TGTGCCAACAGCTTAGCGCGTGACAGATATGGCTACACCTTC. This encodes CANSLARDRYGYTF.

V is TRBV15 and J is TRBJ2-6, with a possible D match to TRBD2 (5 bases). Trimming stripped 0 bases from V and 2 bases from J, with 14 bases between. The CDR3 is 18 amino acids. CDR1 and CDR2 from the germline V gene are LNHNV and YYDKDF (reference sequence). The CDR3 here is CATSRDSIVGTGANVLTF. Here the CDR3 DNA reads TGTGCCACCAGCAGAGATAGTATAGTCGGGACTGGGGCCAACGTCCTGACTTTC.

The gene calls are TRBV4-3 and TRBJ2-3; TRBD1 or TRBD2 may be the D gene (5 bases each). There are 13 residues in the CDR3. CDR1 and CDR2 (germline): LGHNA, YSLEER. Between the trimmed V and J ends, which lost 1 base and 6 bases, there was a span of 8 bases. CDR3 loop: CASSQGGWDTQYF. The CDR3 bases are TGCGCCAGCAGCCAAGGGGGGTGGGATACGCAGTATTTT.

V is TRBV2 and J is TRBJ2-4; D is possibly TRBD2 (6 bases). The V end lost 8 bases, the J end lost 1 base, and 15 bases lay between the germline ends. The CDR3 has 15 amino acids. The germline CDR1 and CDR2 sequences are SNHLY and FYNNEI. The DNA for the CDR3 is TGTGCCAGCGGAGGGCTCACCGTCGCCAAAAACATTCAGTACTTC. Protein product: CASGGLTVAKNIQYF.

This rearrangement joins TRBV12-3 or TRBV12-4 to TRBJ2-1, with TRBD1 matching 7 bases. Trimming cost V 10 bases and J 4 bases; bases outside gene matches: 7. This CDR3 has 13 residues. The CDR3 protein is CATGQAHYNEQFF. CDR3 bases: TGTGCCACTGGACAGGCACATTACAATGAGCAGTTCTTC.

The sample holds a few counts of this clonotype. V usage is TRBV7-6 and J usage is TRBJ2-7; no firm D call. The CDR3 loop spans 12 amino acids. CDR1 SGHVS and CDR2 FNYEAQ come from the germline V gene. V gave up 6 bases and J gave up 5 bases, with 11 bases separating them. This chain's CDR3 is CASSSATDEQYF. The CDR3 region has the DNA TGTGCCAGCAGTTCGGCCACGGACGAGCAGTACTTC.

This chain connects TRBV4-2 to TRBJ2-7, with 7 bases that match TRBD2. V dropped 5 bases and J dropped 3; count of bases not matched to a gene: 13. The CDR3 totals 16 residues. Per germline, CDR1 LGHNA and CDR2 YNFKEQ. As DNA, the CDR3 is TGTGCCAGCAGCTACCCAAGGGCTAGCGGCTACTACGAGCAGTACTTC. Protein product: CASSYPRASGYYEQYF.

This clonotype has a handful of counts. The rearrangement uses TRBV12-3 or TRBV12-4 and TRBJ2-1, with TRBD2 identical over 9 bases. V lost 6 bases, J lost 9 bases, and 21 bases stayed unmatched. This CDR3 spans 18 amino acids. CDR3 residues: CASSPRPLAGNVPAEQFF. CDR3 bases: TGTGCCAGCAGCCCACGCCCTCTAGCGGGGAACGTCCCGGCTGAGCAGTTCTTC.

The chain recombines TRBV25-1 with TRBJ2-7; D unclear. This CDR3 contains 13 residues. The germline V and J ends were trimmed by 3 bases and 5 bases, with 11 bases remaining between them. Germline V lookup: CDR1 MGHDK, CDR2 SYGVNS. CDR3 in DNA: TGTGCCAGCAGTGACGGTGTAGTTAACGAGCAGTACTTC. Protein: CASSDGVVNEQYF.

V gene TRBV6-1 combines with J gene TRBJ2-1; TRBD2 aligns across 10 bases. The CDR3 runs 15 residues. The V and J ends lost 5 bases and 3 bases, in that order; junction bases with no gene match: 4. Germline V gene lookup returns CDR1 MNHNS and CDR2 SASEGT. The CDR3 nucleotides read TGTGCCAGCAGTCCCTGGACTAGCGGCTACAATGAGCAGTTCTTC. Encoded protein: CASSPWTSGYNEQFF.

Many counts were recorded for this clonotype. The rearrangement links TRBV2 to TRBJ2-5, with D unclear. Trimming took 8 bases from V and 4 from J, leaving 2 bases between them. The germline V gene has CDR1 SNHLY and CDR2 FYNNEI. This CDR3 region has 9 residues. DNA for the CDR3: TGTGCCAGCGGAGAGACCCAGTACTTC. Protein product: CASGETQYF.

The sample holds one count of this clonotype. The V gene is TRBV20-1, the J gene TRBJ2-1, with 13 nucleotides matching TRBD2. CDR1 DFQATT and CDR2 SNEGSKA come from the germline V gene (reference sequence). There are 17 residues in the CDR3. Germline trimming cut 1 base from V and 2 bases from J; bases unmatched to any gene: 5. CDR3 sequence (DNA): TGCAGTGCTAGAGGGGAAGGACTAGCGGGAGCCTACAATGAGCAGTTCTTC. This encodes CSARGEGLAGAYNEQFF.

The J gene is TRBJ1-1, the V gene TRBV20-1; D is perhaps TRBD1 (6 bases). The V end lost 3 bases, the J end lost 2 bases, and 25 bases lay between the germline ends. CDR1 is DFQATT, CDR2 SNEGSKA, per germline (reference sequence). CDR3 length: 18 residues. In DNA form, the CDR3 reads TGCAGTGCTAGTCCCTCGGTTGGACCCGGGACACCTAACACTGAAGCTTTCTTT. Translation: CSASPSVGPGTPNTEAFF.

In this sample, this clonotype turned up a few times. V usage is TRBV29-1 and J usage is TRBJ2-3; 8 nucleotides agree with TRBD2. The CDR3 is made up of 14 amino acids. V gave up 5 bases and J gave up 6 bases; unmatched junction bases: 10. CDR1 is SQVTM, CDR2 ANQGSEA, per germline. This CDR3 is CSVSGLGPRDTQYF. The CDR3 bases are TGCAGCGTTTCGGGACTAGGGCCCAGGGATACGCAGTATTTT.

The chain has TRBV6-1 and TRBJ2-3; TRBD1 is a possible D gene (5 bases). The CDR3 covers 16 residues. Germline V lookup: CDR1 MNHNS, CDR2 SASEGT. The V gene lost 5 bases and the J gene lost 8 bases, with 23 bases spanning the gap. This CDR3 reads CASSNLGQGVQSTQYF. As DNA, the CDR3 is TGTGCCAGCAGTAACCTTGGCCAGGGCGTGCAGTCTACGCAGTATTTT.

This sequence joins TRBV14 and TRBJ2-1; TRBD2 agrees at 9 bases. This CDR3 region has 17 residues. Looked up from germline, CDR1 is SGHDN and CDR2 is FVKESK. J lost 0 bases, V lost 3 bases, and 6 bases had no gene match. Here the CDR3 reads CASSHLLSGSSYNEQFF. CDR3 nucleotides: TGTGCCAGCAGCCACCTACTTAGCGGGAGCTCCTACAATGAGCAGTTCTTC.

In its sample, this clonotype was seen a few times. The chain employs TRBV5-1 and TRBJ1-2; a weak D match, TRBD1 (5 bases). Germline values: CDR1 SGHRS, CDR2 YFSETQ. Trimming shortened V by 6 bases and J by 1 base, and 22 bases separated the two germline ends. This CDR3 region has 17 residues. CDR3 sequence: CASNPDAQGLYNYGYTF. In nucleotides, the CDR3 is TGCGCCAGCAACCCCGACGCGCAGGGATTGTATAACTATGGCTACACCTTC.

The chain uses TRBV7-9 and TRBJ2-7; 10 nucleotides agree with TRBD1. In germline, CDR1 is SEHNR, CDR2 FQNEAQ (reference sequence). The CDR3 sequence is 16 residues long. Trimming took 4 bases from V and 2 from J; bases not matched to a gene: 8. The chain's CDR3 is CASSSTDRGLTYEQYF. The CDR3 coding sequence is TGTGCCAGCAGCTCGACTGACAGGGGGCTTACCTACGAGCAGTACTTC.

CDR3: CASSREETYNEQFF. For the CDR3, the DNA is TGCGCCAGCAGCCGGGAGGAAACATACAATGAGCAGTTCTTC. This chain joins TRBV4-1 and TRBJ2-1; D is perhaps TRBD2 (6 bases). V lost 4 bases, J lost 4 bases, and 11 bases lay in between. This CDR3 has 14 amino acids. Germline V CDR1 and CDR2: MGHRA, YSYEKL.

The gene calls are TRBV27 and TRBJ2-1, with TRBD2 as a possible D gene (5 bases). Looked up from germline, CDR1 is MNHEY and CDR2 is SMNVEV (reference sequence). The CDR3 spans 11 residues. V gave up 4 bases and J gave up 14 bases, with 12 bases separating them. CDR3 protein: CASSSGLGEFF. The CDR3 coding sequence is TGTGCCAGCAGTTCGGGCCTCGGGGAGTTCTTC.

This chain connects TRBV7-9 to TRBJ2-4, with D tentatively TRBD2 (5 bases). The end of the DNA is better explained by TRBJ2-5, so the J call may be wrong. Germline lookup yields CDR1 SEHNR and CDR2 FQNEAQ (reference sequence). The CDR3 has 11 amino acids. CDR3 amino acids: CASNSGETQYF. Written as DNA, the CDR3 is TGTGCCAGTAACTCGGGGGAGACCCAGTACTTC.

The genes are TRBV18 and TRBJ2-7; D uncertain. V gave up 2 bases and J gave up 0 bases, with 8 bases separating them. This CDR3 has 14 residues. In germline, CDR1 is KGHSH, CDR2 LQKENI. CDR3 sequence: CASSPEADSYEQYF. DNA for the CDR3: TGTGCCAGCTCACCAGAGGCAGACTCCTACGAGCAGTACTTC. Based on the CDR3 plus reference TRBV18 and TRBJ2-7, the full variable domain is NAGVMQNPRHLVRRRGQEARLRCSPMKGHSHVYWYRQLPEEGLKFMVYLQKENIIDESGMPKERFSAEFPKEGPSILRIQQVVRGDSAAYFCASSPEADSYEQYFGPGTRLTVT.

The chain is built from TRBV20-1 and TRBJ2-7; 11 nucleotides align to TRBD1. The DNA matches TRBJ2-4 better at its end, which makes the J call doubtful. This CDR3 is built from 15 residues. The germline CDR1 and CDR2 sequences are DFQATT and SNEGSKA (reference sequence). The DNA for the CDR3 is TGCAGTGCTAGAGAGGACAGGGGGCTTGGAAACATTCAGTACTTC. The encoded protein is CSAREDRGLGNIQYF.

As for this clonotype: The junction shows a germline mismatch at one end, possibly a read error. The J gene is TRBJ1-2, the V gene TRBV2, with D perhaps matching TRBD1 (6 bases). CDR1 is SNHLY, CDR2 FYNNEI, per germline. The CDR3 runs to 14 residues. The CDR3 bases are TGTGCCAGCAGCGAAGGGGCCGGGGGCGGCGGCTACACCTTC. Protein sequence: CASSEGAGGGGYTF.

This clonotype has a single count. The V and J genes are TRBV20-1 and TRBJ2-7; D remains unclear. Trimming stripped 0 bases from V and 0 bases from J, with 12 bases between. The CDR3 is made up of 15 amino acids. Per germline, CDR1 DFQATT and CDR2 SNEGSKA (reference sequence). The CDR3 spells CSARDVRAYSYEQYF. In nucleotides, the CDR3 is TGCAGTGCTAGAGATGTCCGGGCTTACTCCTACGAGCAGTACTTC.

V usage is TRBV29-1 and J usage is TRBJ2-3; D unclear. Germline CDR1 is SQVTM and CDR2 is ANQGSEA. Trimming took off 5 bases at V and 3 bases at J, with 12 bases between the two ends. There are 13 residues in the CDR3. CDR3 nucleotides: TGCAGCGTTCAGGCGGTCTTGACAGATACGCAGTATTTT. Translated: CSVQAVLTDTQYF.

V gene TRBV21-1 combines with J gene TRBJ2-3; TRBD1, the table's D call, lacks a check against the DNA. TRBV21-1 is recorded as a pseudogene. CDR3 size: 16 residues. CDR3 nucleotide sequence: TGTGCCAGCCCCCTAAACCGGGACAACAAGGCAGATACGCAGTATTTT. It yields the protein CASPLNRDNKADTQYF.

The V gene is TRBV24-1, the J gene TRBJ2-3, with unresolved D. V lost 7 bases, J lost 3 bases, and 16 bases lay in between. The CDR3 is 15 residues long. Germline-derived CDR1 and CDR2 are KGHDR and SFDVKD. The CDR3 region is CATRVEVVGTDTQYF. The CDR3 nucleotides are TGTGCCACCAGGGTGGAAGTGGTGGGGACAGATACGCAGTATTTT.

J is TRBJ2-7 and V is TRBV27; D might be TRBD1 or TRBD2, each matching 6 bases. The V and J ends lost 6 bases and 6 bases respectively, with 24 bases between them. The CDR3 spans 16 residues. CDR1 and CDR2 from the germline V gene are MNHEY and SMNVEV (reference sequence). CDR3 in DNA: TGTGCCAGCAGCTCCAGCCCAGGTCGGGGGCTTGGCGAGCAGTACTTC. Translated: CASSSSPGRGLGEQYF.